This TCR beta chain derives from a study of T cell changes during pregnancy in multiple sclerosis. V was shortened by 3 bases and J by 2 bases, with 8 bases between the two germline ends. The CDR3 spans 15 residues. Germline values: CDR1 SGHDN, CDR2 FVKESK. The assay was immunoSEQ multiplex PCR, and TCRdb's table has in-frame clones only and misses some. The table records 70,000 to 95,000 clones, 89% of them present only once. This sequence was found in a female donor with multiple sclerosis, enrolled in a pregnancy study. The sequenced sample was peripheral blood, obtained before pregnancy. This sequence joins TRBV14 and TRBJ2-6; a weak D match, TRBD1 (6 bases). The CDR3 nucleotides are TGTGCCAGCAGCCAGGGGGCAGCTGGGGCCAACGTCCTGACTTTC. Its protein product is CASSQGAAGANVLTF.